Listed below are T cell receptor beta chains from one sample, sequenced in a study of blood T cell repertoires in COVID-19. Measured with immunoSEQ multiplex PCR; TCRdb has only the in-frame clones, and not every one. The data contain approximately 52,000 clones, about 86% of them seen just once; the ten biggest clones take up over 1%. The sample was peripheral blood. The source is a man aged 60-69 years with acute or convalescent COVID-19. CDR3s include the opening cysteine and the closing phenylalanine or tryptophan. Clone sizes are given selectively: once, few, many, or a class where the clone is expanded.

clone size	J gene	V gene	CDR3 protein
few	TRBJ2-3	TRBV2	CASIPGWGEGADTQYF
once	TRBJ2-1	TRBV19	CASSIAGLAGGGEQFF
few	TRBJ1-2	TRBV19	CATDRGAGYTF
.	TRBJ2-7	TRBV9	CASSSGTGPFEQYF
.	TRBJ2-3	TRBV7-6	CASSETGASTDTQYF
.	TRBJ1-5	TRBV7-8	CASSLTGGRNQPQHF
.	TRBJ2-7	TRBV5-1	CASSLQGFEDEQYF
.	TRBJ2-1	TRBV6-5	CASSYGIGTGGVF
.	TRBJ2-3	TRBV19	CASKNGGADTQYF
.	TRBJ2-7	TRBV2	CASRAAYEQYF
.	TRBJ2-7	TRBV19	CASRTPMRRELSYEQYF
.	TRBJ1-2	TRBV6-5	CASSYSVGRGHGYTF
few	TRBJ2-2	TRBV9	CASSPRTSGLGGELFF
.	TRBJ1-2	TRBV2	CASSDRGPYGYTF
.	TRBJ2-3	TRBV5-4	CASSLVADTQYF
once	TRBJ2-1	TRBV7-3	CASSRSATGEQFF
.	TRBJ1-1	TRBV5-1	CASSTDSMNTEAFF
.	TRBJ1-1	TRBV28	CASSLQPIGEAFF
medium-sized	TRBJ1-2	TRBV19	CASSIQGSNYGYTF
once	TRBJ1-6	TRBV9	CASSVSDSPLHF
.	TRBJ1-4	TRBV4-3	CASSQDIGGGGEKLFF
.	TRBJ2-1	TRBV28	CASSSPTRANNEQFF
.	TRBJ2-1	TRBV12-3/TRBV12-4	CASSSIGGEQFF
.	TRBJ2-7	TRBV19	CASSIGTGVSYEQYF
.	TRBJ2-5	TRBV5-4	CATNSRGETQYF
.	TRBJ1-5	TRBV4-1	CASSQVDRSNQPQHF
once	TRBJ2-1	TRBV2	CASSGLAGLVNEQFF
once	TRBJ2-7	TRBV11-2	CASSTLTGSSYEQYF
.	TRBJ2-7	TRBV3-1/TRBV3-2	CASSQRPGLGIEQYF
few	TRBJ2-2	TRBV29-1	CSVAATGGNTGELFF
.	TRBJ2-5	TRBV20-1	CSASRDSKETQYF
.	TRBJ1-2	TRBV4-1	CASSQDNSGFGYTF
.	TRBJ1-1	TRBV2	CASSLQYTEAFF
.	TRBJ1-3	TRBV6-2/TRBV6-3	CASSAGQEGNTIYF
.	TRBJ1-6	TRBV10-2	CASTGDSPLHF
.	TRBJ2-7	TRBV28	CASSFKQGGHEQYF
.	TRBJ2-7	TRBV7-9	CASSLRGGEQYF
.	TRBJ2-2	TRBV7-8	CASSPRQGAGTGELFF
.	TRBJ1-3	TRBV18	CASSPPRRDSSGNTIYF
.	TRBJ2-5	TRBV6-5	CASSQRLGQTQYF
.	TRBJ2-5	TRBV5-4	CASSTGLADLQETQYF